Below, 16 T cell receptor beta chains from the same sample are listed, as sequenced in a study of Graves' ophthalmopathy and Graves' hyperthyroidism. Researchers took RNA transcripts and amplified TCR beta CDR3 regions from them. A first-round RT-PCR used HTBI primers, followed by a second-round multiplex PCR. TCRdb re-derived calls from the multiplex PCR reads in MiXCR, one entry per CDR3 protein. The sample lists 580,000 or so distinct CDR3 sequences, about 35% occurring once. The specimen sequenced was peripheral blood or thyroid tissue (not recorded which). The origin of the receptors is an adult man with Graves' hyperthyroidism.

This clonotype showed up just a few times. The V gene is TRBV2, the J gene TRBJ2-2; D ambiguous. V was cut by 6 bases and J by 1 base, with 9 bases left in between. The germline V gene encodes CDR1 SNHLY and CDR2 FYNNEI. This CDR3 contains 14 residues. The CDR3 here is CASRRLKNTGELFF. In nucleotides, the CDR3 is TGTGCCAGCAGGCGCTTAAAGAACACCGGGGAGCTGTTTTTT.

This clonotype was detected ten times or more. J is TRBJ1-1 and V is TRBV6-5, with D perhaps TRBD1 (5 bases). The V gene lost 5 bases and the J gene lost 0 bases, with 13 bases spanning the gap. In germline, CDR1 is MNHEY, CDR2 SVGAGI. The CDR3 covers 15 residues. The CDR3 region is CASSEYRQLNTEAFF. CDR3 in DNA: TGTGCCAGCAGTGAATACAGGCAGTTGAACACTGAAGCTTTCTTT.

With regard to this clonotype: A much bigger clone sits one base away, suggesting this may be a read error. This chain links TRBV7-9 with TRBJ2-5, with D possibly being TRBD2 (6 bases). This CDR3 contains 16 residues. Germline assignment: CDR1 SEHNR and CDR2 FQNEAQ (reference sequence). Trimming removed 2 bases at V and 4 bases at J, with 17 bases between. In DNA form, the CDR3 reads TGTGCCAGCAGCTTATTCGCGGGAAGAGGAGGAGAGACCCAGTACTTC. This translates into CASSLFAGRGGETQYF.

This clonotype showed up many times. V usage is TRBV7-2 and J usage is TRBJ1-6, with 11 bases aligning to TRBD1. Germline V lookup: CDR1 SGHTA, CDR2 FQGNSA. V lost 5 bases to trimming and J lost 7 bases; unmatched junction nucleotides: 13. CDR3 size: 18 residues. The CDR3 is CASSPGTGGSRWNSPLHF. In DNA form, the CDR3 reads TGTGCCAGCAGCCCCGGGACAGGGGGTTCCCGGTGGAATTCACCCCTCCACTTT.

The chain is built from TRBV7-9 and TRBJ2-1, with a tentative D call TRBD2 (6 bases). Trimming took 6 bases from V and 4 from J, leaving 19 bases between them. The CDR3 has 16 amino acids. The germline V gene has CDR1 SEHNR and CDR2 FQNEAQ (reference sequence). This CDR3 reads CASSEFAGLGYNEQFF. The CDR3, as DNA: TGTGCCAGCAGTGAATTCGCGGGGCTAGGGTACAATGAGCAGTTCTTC.

This clonotype was observed at least ten times. V and J are TRBV20-1 and TRBJ1-1; no clear D. From germline, CDR1 is DFQATT and CDR2 SNEGSKA (reference sequence). The CDR3 spans 14 residues. V was shortened by 4 bases and J by 0 bases, with 12 bases between the two germline ends. CDR3 loop: CSAKKDAMNTEAFF. For the CDR3, the DNA is TGCAGTGCTAAGAAGGACGCCATGAACACTGAAGCTTTCTTT.

This clonotype was seen ten or more times. This chain connects TRBV14 to TRBJ2-5; D remains ambiguous. V lost 3 bases and J lost 5, with 16 bases in between. This CDR3 region has 15 residues. Germline CDR1 is SGHDN and CDR2 is FVKESK. The CDR3 DNA reads TGTGCCAGCAGCCACGAACTAACCCCCGGGGAGACCCAGTACTTC. Translation gives CASSHELTPGETQYF.

This clonotype turned up a few times. This chain joins TRBV6-5 and TRBJ1-4; D may be TRBD1 (6 bases). CDR1 is MNHEY and CDR2 is SVGAGI in the germline V gene. The CDR3 is 15 amino acids. Trimming cost V 6 bases and J 7 bases, with 18 bases left between them. In DNA form, the CDR3 reads TGTGCCAGCAGGAATTACAGGGAAGGAGGTGAAAAACTGTTTTTT. Its translation is CASRNYREGGEKLFF.

V usage is TRBV7-8 and J usage is TRBJ2-5; 7 bases line up with TRBD2. Near its end, the DNA agrees better with TRBJ2-1, so the J call may be wrong. The germline CDR1 and CDR2 sequences are SGHVS and FQNEAQ. This CDR3 has 17 residues. In DNA form, the CDR3 reads TGTGCCAGCAGCTTAGACGGGGGACTACCCCCGATCAATGAGCAGTTCTTC. The encoded protein is CASSLDGGLPPINEQFF.

This clonotype was detected many times. The gene calls are TRBV5-8 and TRBJ1-2; D is unresolved. The germline gives CDR1 SGHTS, CDR2 YDEGEE. V lost 0 bases and J lost 8, with 5 bases in between. The CDR3 contains 11 residues. The CDR3 sequence: CASSLVRGYTF. CDR3 bases: TGTGCCAGCAGCTTGGTTCGGGGCTACACCTTC.

The chain carries TRBV6-5 and TRBJ2-7, with 16 bases identical to TRBD2. After removal of 5 bases from V and 7 bases from J, the junction contained 11 bases not matched to a gene. Germline-derived CDR1 and CDR2 are MNHEY and SVGAGI. This CDR3 is built from 17 residues. In DNA, the CDR3 is TGTGCCAGCAGTCCCGGGACTAGCGGGAGGGTTCCATGGGAGCAGTACTTC. It codes for CASSPGTSGRVPWEQYF.

This chain joins TRBV7-8 and TRBJ1-6, with D hard to call. V gave up 6 bases and J gave up 9 bases, with 18 bases separating them. The CDR3 runs 15 residues. The V gene's germline CDR1 is SGHVS and CDR2 FQNEAQ. This CDR3 is CASSFTLTRTSPLHF. CDR3 nucleotide sequence: TGTGCCAGCAGTTTTACCTTGACTAGAACTTCACCCCTCCACTTT. Variable domain in full (rest from reference TRBV7-8 and TRBJ1-6): GAGVSQSPRYKVAKRGQDVALRCDPISGHVSLFWYQQALGQGPEFLTYFQNEAQLDKSGLPSDRFFAERPEGSVSTLKIQRTQQEDSAVYLCASSFTLTRTSPLHFGNGTRLTVT.

As regards this clonotype: Its ends do not fully match the called genes, so a read error is possible. The genes are TRBV7-9 and TRBJ1-2; 9 nucleotides agree with TRBD1. The CDR3 sequence is 15 residues long. CDR1 and CDR2 (germline): SEHNR, FQNEAQ (reference sequence). CDR3: CASSQMGTGNYGYTF. DNA for the CDR3: TGCGCCAGCAGCCAGATGGGGACAGGGAACTATGGCTACACCTTC.

This clonotype appeared many times. This chain joins TRBV15 and TRBJ2-1; 13 nucleotides align to TRBD2. This CDR3 is built from 16 residues. Germline V lookup: CDR1 LNHNV, CDR2 YYDKDF (reference sequence). Trimming at V came to 6 bases and at J to 5 bases, leaving 7 bases not matched to a gene. The CDR3 region is CATSWTSGSYNNEQFF. The CDR3 DNA reads as TGTGCCACCAGTTGGACTAGCGGGAGTTACAACAATGAGCAGTTCTTC.

There are many counts of this clonotype. The chain combines TRBV10-3 with TRBJ2-2, with 11 positions matching TRBD1. After removal of 6 bases from V and 5 bases from J, the junction contained 11 bases not matched to a gene. Germline lookup yields CDR1 ENHRY and CDR2 SYGVKD. This CDR3 spans 17 amino acids. The CDR3 region is CAISASSGQGATGELFF. CDR3 in DNA: TGTGCCATCAGCGCCTCTTCAGGACAGGGGGCAACCGGGGAGCTGTTTTTT.

A remark on this clonotype: One end of the junction is discordant with germline, which a read error may explain. The chain carries TRBV14 and TRBJ1-6, with D maybe TRBD1 (5 bases). This CDR3 spans 15 amino acids. Germline values: CDR1 SGHDN, CDR2 FVKESK. The CDR3 spells CASSQDTAGHSPPHF. Here the CDR3 DNA reads TGTGCCAGCAGCCAAGATACTGCGGGGCATTCACCCCCCCACTTT.